The 12 T cell receptor beta chains reported below all come from one sample, sequenced in a study of long-term antiretroviral therapy in people with HIV. They ran version v3.0 of the immunoSEQ assay at survey level. Some clones are missing from TCRdb's copy, which holds only in-frame ones; the method was immunoSEQ multiplex PCR. The sample has more than 20,000 clones; approximately 81% are singletons. Sequences were derived from unsorted PBMCs, sampled 2.3 years after starting antiretroviral therapy. The receptors originated from a man in his forties with HIV.

The chain joins TRBV11-2 to TRBJ2-2, with 13 bases that match TRBD2. In germline, CDR1 is SGHAT, CDR2 FQNNGV. The trim removed 7 bases at V and 0 bases at J, leaving 11 bases unmatched. There are 19 residues in the CDR3. CDR3 loop: CASNSRGTSGNANTGELFF. CDR3 nucleotide sequence: TGTGCCAGCAACTCGAGAGGGACTAGCGGGAACGCGAACACCGGGGAGCTGTTTTTT.

The chain links TRBV6-5 to TRBJ2-2; D is possibly TRBD1 or TRBD2 (5 bases each). Trimming took 8 bases from V and 3 from J, leaving 10 bases between them. Germline V gene data show CDR1 as MNHEY and CDR2 as SVGAGI. CDR3 size: 13 residues. The CDR3 DNA reads TGTGCCAGCTCCAAGGGACACACCGGGGAGCTGTTTTTT. This encodes CASSKGHTGELFF.

The V gene is TRBV10-2, the J gene TRBJ1-5; TRBD1 is a possible D gene (6 bases). V was trimmed by 8 bases and J by 0 bases, leaving 8 bases between them. This CDR3 region has 13 residues. In germline, CDR1 is WSHSY, CDR2 SAAADI. The CDR3 here is CASRQDSNQPQHF. In DNA, the CDR3 is TGCGCCAGCCGACAGGATAGCAATCAGCCCCAGCATTTT.

A single count supports this clone. The chain uses TRBV6-5 and TRBJ2-5; D is possibly TRBD1 (6 bases). The CDR3 runs to 14 residues. Between the trimmed V and J ends, which lost 7 bases and 4 bases, there was a span of 16 bases. Germline V lookup: CDR1 MNHEY, CDR2 SVGAGI. The DNA for the CDR3 is TGTGCCAGCATCGAGACAGGTCGGCCAGAGACCCAGTACTTC. Amino acids: CASIETGRPETQYF.

V is TRBV13 and J is TRBJ2-7, with D uncertain. The CDR3 runs to 14 residues. With 6 bases removed from V and 1 base from J, the gap between germline ends came to 13 bases. Germline V gives CDR1 PRHDT, CDR2 FYEKMQ (reference sequence). The chain's CDR3 is CASRSGSLSYEQYF. The CDR3 bases are TGTGCCAGCAGGTCCGGGTCTCTATCCTACGAGCAGTACTTC.

The chain is built from TRBV30 and TRBJ2-7; no reliable D call. The CDR3 runs 12 residues. Germline CDR1 GTSNPN, CDR2 SVGIG (reference sequence). Trimming pared 2 bases from V and 3 bases from J, leaving 8 bases between. CDR3 DNA sequence: TGTGCCTGGAGTCCCCGAGACTACGAGCAGTACTTC. This translates into CAWSPRDYEQYF.

V usage is TRBV15 and J usage is TRBJ2-2, with D perhaps TRBD2 (5 bases). The ends were cut back, 3 bases at V and 6 bases at J, with 5 bases in the middle. CDR3 length: 12 residues. Germline-derived CDR1 and CDR2 are LNHNV and YYDKDF (reference sequence). CDR3 protein: CATSRRAGELFF. The CDR3 region has the DNA TGTGCCACCAGCAGGAGGGCCGGGGAGCTGTTTTTT.

This rearrangement joins TRBV7-9 to TRBJ1-1, with D perhaps matching TRBD1 (6 bases). CDR1 and CDR2 (germline): SEHNR, FQNEAQ (reference sequence). V lost 1 base and J 4 bases, leaving 13 bases between the germline ends. The CDR3 consists of 15 residues. The CDR3 loop is CASSLVRTVRTEAFF. The CDR3 DNA reads TGTGCCAGCAGCTTAGTTCGGACAGTGCGCACTGAAGCTTTCTTT.

V and J are TRBV5-1 and TRBJ2-1, with D perhaps matching TRBD2 (6 bases). The V end lost 2 bases, the J end lost 0 bases, and 9 bases lay between the germline ends. Per germline, CDR1 SGHRS and CDR2 YFSETQ. This CDR3 region has 15 residues. CDR3 sequence reads: CASSFVGGSYNEQFF. The CDR3, as DNA: TGCGCCAGCAGCTTCGTGGGGGGCTCCTACAATGAGCAGTTCTTC.

The chain carries TRBV6-5 and TRBJ1-2; D may be TRBD1 (5 bases). Trimming cost V 8 bases and J 2 bases, with 18 bases left between them. Germline assignment: CDR1 MNHEY and CDR2 SVGAGI. The length of the CDR3 is 15 residues. The CDR3 DNA follows: TGTGCCAGCTCGAAGGAGGGGTACAGCAACTATGGCTACACCTTC. Translating gives CASSKEGYSNYGYTF.

CDR3 nucleotide sequence: TGTGCCAGCAGCCCTTCGGGGGCGGATAAAGCGGGAGAGACCCAGTACTTC. The encoded protein is CASSPSGADKAGETQYF. The chain carries TRBV7-9 and TRBJ2-5, with D perhaps being TRBD1 or TRBD2 (6 bases each). The CDR3 is made up of 17 amino acids. CDR1 and CDR2 from the germline V gene are SEHNR and FQNEAQ (reference sequence). Trimming removed 5 bases from V and 4 bases from J, with 23 bases in between.

The chain is built from TRBV6-1 and TRBJ2-7; TRBD1 aligns across 7 bases. Germline V gene sequence: CDR1 MNHNS, CDR2 SASEGT. This CDR3 comprises 15 residues. V lost 0 bases and J lost 0; bases outside the gene matches: 2. The CDR3 DNA sequence: TGTGCCAGCAGTGAAGCCAGGGGGAGCTCCTACGAGCAGTACTTC. The encoded protein is CASSEARGSSYEQYF.